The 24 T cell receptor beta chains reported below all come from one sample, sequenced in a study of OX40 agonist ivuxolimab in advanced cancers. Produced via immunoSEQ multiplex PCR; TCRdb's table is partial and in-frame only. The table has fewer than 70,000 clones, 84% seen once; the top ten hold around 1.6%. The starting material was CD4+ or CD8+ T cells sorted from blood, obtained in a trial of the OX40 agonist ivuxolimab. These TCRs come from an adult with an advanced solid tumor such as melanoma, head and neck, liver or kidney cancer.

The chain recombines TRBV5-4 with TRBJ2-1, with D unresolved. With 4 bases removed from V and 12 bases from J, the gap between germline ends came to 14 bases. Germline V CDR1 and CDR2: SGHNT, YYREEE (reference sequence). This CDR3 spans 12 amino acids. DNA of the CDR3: TGTGCCAGCAGCACGGGCTCAAGGAGGCAGTTCTTC. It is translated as CASSTGSRRQFF.

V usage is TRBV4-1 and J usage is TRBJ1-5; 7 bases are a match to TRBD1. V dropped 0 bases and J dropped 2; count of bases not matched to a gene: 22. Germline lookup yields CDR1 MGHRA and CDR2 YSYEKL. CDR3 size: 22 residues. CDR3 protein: CASSQDKPRDSLDPVGNQPQHF. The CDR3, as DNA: TGCGCCAGCAGCCAAGATAAGCCTCGGGACAGTTTGGATCCGGTGGGCAATCAGCCCCAGCATTTT.

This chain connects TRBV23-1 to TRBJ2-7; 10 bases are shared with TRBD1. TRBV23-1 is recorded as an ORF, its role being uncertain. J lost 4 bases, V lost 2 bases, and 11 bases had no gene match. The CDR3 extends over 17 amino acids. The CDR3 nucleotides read TGCGCCAGCAGTCAACCTGGACAGGGGGGTACAAGTTACGAGCAGTACTTC. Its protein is CASSQPGQGGTSYEQYF.

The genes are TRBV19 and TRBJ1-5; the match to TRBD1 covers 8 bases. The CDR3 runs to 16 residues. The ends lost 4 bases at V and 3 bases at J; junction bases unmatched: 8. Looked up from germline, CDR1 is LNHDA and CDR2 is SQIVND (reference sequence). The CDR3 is CASSTGTGRFNQPQHF. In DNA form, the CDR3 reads TGTGCCAGTAGTACCGGGACAGGACGCTTCAATCAGCCCCAGCATTTT. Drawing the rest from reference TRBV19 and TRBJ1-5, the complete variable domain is DGGITQSPKYLFRKEGQNVTLSCEQNLNHDAMYWYRQDPGQGLRLIYYSQIVNDFQKGDIAEGYSVSREKKESFPLTVTSAQKNPTAFYLCASSTGTGRFNQPQHFGDGTRLSIL.

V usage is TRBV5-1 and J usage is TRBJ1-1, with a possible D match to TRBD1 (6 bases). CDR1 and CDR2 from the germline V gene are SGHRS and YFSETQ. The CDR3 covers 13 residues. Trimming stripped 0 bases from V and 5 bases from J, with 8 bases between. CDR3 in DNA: TGCGCCAGCAGCTTGGAGGGGGTTACTGAAGCTTTCTTT. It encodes CASSLEGVTEAFF. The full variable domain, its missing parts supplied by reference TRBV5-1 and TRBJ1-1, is KAGVTQTPRYLIKTRGQQVTLSCSPISGHRSVSWYQQTPGQGLQFLFEYFSETQRNKGNFPGRFSGRQFSNSRSEMNVSTLELGDSALYLCASSLEGVTEAFFGQGTRLTVV.

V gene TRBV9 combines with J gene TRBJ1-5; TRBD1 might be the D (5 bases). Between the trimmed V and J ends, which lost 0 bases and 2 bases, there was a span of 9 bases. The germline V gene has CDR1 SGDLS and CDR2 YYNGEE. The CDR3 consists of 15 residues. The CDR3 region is CASSVGGTRNQPQHF. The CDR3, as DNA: TGTGCCAGCAGCGTAGGAGGGACCCGCAATCAGCCCCAGCATTTT.

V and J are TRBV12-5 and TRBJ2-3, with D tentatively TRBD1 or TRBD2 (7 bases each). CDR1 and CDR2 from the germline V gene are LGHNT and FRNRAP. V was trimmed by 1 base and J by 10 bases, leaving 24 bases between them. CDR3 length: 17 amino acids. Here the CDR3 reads CASGLARGGGSGFPQYF. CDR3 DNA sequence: TGTGCTAGTGGTTTGGCCAGGGGGGGAGGCTCGGGATTTCCGCAGTATTTT.

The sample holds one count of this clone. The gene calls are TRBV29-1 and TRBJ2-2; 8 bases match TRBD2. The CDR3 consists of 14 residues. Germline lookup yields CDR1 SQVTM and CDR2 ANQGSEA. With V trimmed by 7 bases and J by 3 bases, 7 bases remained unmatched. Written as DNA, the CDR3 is TGCAGCGGATCCAGCGGGAGTTACACCGGGGAGCTGTTTTTT. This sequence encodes CSGSSGSYTGELFF.

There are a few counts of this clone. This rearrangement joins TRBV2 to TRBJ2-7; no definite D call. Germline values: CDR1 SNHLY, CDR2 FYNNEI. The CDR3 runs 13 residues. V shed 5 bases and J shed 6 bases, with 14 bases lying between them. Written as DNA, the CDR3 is TGTGCCAGCAGTCTTGGCAGGTTGCGCGAGCAGTACTTC. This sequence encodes CASSLGRLREQYF.

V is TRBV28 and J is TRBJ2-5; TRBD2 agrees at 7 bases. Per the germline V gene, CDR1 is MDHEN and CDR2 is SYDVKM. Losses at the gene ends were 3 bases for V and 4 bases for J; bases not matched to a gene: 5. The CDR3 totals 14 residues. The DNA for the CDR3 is TGTGCCAGCAGTTTGGGGGGGTTGACAGAGACCCAGTACTTC. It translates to CASSLGGLTETQYF.

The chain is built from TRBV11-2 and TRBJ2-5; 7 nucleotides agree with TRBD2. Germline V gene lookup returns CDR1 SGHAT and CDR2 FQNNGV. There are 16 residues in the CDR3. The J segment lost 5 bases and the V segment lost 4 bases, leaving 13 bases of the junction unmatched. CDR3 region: CASSSPVGGGGETQYF. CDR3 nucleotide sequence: TGTGCCAGCAGCTCTCCGGTTGGGGGGGGAGGCGAGACCCAGTACTTC.

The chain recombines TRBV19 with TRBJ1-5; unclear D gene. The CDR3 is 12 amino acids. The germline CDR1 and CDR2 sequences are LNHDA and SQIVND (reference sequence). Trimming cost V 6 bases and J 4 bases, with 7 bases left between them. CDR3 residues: CASRVGNQPQHF. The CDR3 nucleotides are TGTGCCAGTAGAGTCGGGAATCAGCCCCAGCATTTT.

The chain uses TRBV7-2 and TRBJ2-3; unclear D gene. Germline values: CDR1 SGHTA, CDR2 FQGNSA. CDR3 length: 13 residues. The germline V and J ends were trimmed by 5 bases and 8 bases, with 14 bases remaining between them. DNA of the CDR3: TGTGCCAGCAGCCCGATAGCCCGCGGTACGCAGTATTTT. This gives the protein CASSPIARGTQYF.

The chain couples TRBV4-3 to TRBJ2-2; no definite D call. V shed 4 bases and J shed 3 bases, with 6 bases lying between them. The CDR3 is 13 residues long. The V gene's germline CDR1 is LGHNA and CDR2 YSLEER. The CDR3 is CASSLRHTGELFF. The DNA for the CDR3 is TGCGCCAGCAGCCTACGACACACCGGGGAGCTGTTTTTT.

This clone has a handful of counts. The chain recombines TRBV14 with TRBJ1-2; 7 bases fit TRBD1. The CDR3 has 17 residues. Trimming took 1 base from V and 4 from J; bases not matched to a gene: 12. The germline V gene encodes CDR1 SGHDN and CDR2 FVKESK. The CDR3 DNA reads TGTGCCAGCAGCCAAGTTCCGACAGGGTCTCTACTCTATGGCTACACCTTC. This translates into CASSQVPTGSLLYGYTF.

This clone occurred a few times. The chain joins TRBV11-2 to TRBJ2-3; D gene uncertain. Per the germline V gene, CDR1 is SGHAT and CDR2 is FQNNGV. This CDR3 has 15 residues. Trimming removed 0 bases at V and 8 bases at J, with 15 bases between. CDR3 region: CASSLDPSLVGTQYF. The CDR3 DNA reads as TGTGCCAGCAGCTTAGACCCTAGTTTGGTGGGTACGCAGTATTTT.

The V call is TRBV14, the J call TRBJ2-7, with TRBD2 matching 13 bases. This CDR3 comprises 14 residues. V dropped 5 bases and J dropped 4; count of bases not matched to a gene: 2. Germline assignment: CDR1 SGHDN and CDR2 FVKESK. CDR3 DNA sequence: TGTGCCAGCAGCTGGACTAGCGGGAGTTACGAGCAGTACTTC. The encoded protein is CASSWTSGSYEQYF.

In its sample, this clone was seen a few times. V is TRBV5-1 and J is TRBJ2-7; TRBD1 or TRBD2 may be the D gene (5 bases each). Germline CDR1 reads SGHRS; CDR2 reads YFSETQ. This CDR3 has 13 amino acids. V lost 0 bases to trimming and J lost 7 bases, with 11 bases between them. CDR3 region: CASSLAGQEEQYF. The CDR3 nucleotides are TGCGCCAGCAGCTTGGCGGGGCAAGAGGAGCAGTACTTC.

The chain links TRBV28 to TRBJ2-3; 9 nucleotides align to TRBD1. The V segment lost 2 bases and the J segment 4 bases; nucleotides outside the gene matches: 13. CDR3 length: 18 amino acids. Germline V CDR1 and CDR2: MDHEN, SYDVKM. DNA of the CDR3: TGTGCCAGCAGTTTAAACAGGGGGCTATACCCTTTCGCAGATACGCAGTATTTT. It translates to CASSLNRGLYPFADTQYF.

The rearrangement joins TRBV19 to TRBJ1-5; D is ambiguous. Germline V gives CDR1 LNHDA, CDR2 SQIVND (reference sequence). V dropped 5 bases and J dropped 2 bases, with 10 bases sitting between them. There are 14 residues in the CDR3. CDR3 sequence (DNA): TGTGCCAGTAGTGAGGACTGGCGCAATCAGCCCCAGCATTTT. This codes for CASSEDWRNQPQHF.

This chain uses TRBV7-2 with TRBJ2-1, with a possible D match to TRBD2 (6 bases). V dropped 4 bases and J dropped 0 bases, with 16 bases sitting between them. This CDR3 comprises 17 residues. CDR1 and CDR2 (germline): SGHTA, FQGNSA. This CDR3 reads CASSSSSAHSSYNEQFF. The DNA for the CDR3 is TGTGCCAGCAGCTCGTCTAGCGCGCACAGCTCCTACAATGAGCAGTTCTTC.

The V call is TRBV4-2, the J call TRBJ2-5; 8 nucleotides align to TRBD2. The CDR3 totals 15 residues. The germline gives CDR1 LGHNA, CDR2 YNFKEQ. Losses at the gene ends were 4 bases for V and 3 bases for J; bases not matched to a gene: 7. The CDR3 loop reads CASSLGPAGEETQYF. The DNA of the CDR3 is TGTGCCAGCAGCCTGGGACCAGCGGGAGAAGAGACCCAGTACTTC.

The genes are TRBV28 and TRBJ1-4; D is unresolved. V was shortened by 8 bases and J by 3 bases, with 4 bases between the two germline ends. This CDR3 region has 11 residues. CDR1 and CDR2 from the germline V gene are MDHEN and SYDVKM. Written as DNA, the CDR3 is TGTGCCAGCCTGGCTAATGAAAAACTGTTTTTT. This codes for CASLANEKLFF. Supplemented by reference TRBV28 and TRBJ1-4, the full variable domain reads DVKVTQSSRYLVKRTGEKVFLECVQDMDHENMFWYRQDPGLGLRLIYFSYDVKMKEKGDIPEGYSVSREKKERFSLILESASTNQTSMYLCASLANEKLFFGSGTQLSVL.

The CDR3 coding sequence is TGCGCCAGCAGCCAAGAATCCGGGTTCGGCTATGGCTACACCTTC. Its protein is CASSQESGFGYGYTF. V gene TRBV4-1 combines with J gene TRBJ1-2; D remains ambiguous. The ends were cut back, 0 bases at V and 4 bases at J, with 12 bases in the middle. The CDR3 has 15 amino acids. Germline V gene data show CDR1 as MGHRA and CDR2 as YSYEKL.